This entry lists 30 T cell receptor beta chains sequenced from one sample in a study of beta chain features in type 1 diabetes. Study-wide results and limits: All four CD4+ subsets of Type 1 diabetes patients contained TCRB CDR3s that were moderately but significantly shorter.

Expressed TCRB transcripts were sequenced, since all the RNA that had been isolated was reverse transcribed. This table comes from immunoSEQ multiplex PCR, and its TCRdb copy is limited to in-frame clones, with some not included. The sample lists 500,000 to 650,000 clones, roughly an eighth seen once, with roughly 0.12% in the top ten. No cognate antigen is known for these TCRs. Sequenced: naive CD4+ T cells from blood. The origin of the receptors is a man aged 30 to 39 with type 1 diabetes.

J is TRBJ1-5 and V is TRBV6-6; a possible D gene is TRBD1 (5 bases). The CDR3 runs 14 residues. V gave up 3 bases and J gave up 4 bases, with 10 bases separating them. Germline values: CDR1 MNHNY, CDR2 SVGAGI (reference sequence). The CDR3 coding sequence is TGTGCCAGCAGTTATACCAGGGATAATCAGCCCCAGCATTTT. Translating gives CASSYTRDNQPQHF.

This clone was counted a few times. J is TRBJ2-7 and V is TRBV19; a possible D gene is TRBD1 (6 bases). Per the germline V gene, CDR1 is LNHDA and CDR2 is SQIVND (reference sequence). V was cut by 6 bases and J by 3 bases, with 12 bases left in between. This CDR3 comprises 13 residues. The CDR3 region has the DNA TGTGCCAGTAGCAGCCGGGACATCTACGAGCAGTACTTC. As protein: CASSSRDIYEQYF. Full variable domain (remainder filled in from reference TRBV19 and TRBJ2-7): DGGITQSPKYLFRKEGQNVTLSCEQNLNHDAMYWYRQDPGQGLRLIYYSQIVNDFQKGDIAEGYSVSREKKESFPLTVTSAQKNPTAFYLCASSSRDIYEQYFGPGTRLTVT.

The gene calls are TRBV6-5 and TRBJ2-3, with D perhaps matching TRBD1 (6 bases). The germline CDR1 and CDR2 sequences are MNHEY and SVGAGI. The V end lost 6 bases, the J end lost 1 base, and 8 bases lay between the germline ends. The CDR3 has 13 residues. The CDR3 DNA sequence: TGTGCCAGCAGACGACAGGGCACAGATACGCAGTATTTT. It codes for CASRRQGTDTQYF.

The chain combines TRBV7-6 with TRBJ2-2, with TRBD1 identical over 7 bases. V was pared by 4 bases and J by 1 base, with 6 bases of the junction left unmatched. The length of the CDR3 is 16 residues. Germline V gene data show CDR1 as SGHVS and CDR2 as FNYEAQ. In DNA form, the CDR3 reads TGTGCCAGCAGCTCCCGACAGGGCATGAACACCGGGGAGCTGTTTTTT. It specifies CASSSRQGMNTGELFF.

The rearrangement links TRBV7-2 to TRBJ2-2; D gene ambiguous. CDR3 length equals 12 residues. Germline values: CDR1 SGHTA, CDR2 FQGNSA. Between the trimmed V and J ends, which lost 3 bases and 5 bases, there was a span of 4 bases. Written as DNA, the CDR3 is TGTGCCAGCAGCTTTCTAACCGGGGAGCTGTTTTTT. Translating it yields CASSFLTGELFF.

The chain uses TRBV4-2 and TRBJ1-6; D is unresolved. V gave up 2 bases and J gave up 9 bases, with 17 bases separating them. Germline assignment: CDR1 LGHNA and CDR2 YNFKEQ. The CDR3 is made up of 16 amino acids. In DNA form, the CDR3 reads TGTGCCAGCAGCCAACCGTTGAAGACCACCGGTTCACCCCTCCACTTT. It encodes CASSQPLKTTGSPLHF.

This clone was detected only a few times. The V call is TRBV18, the J call TRBJ2-1; D not resolved. Germline V gene data show CDR1 as KGHSH and CDR2 as LQKENI. CDR3 size: 15 residues. Between the trimmed V and J ends, which lost 2 bases and 0 bases, there was a span of 8 bases. CDR3 in amino acids: CASSPEVSSYNEQFF. The CDR3, as DNA: TGTGCCAGCTCACCAGAGGTTAGCTCCTACAATGAGCAGTTCTTC.

This clone was picked up a small number of times. The V gene is TRBV7-2, the J gene TRBJ2-1; no clear D. Trimming took 4 bases from V and 12 from J, leaving 13 bases between them. Germline assignment: CDR1 SGHTA and CDR2 FQGNSA. The CDR3 is 12 residues long. This CDR3 is CASSSTPARQFF. The CDR3 DNA reads as TGTGCCAGCAGCTCCACCCCGGCTAGGCAGTTCTTC.

This clone was seen more than once but under ten times. The chain uses TRBV28 and TRBJ2-2; tentative D call: TRBD2 (6 bases). The V end was cut by 5 bases, the J end by 4 bases, with 17 bases between. The germline V gene has CDR1 MDHEN and CDR2 SYDVKM. The CDR3 is 16 amino acids. The CDR3 here is CASSPGLGASTGELFF. In nucleotides, the CDR3 is TGTGCCAGCAGTCCGGGACTCGGGGCGTCCACCGGGGAGCTGTTTTTT.

This clone appeared a few times. The rearrangement joins TRBV9 to TRBJ1-5; weak D call: TRBD1 (5 bases). The CDR3 extends over 17 amino acids. Trimming took 3 bases from V and 5 from J, leaving 21 bases between them. Germline CDR1 SGDLS, CDR2 YYNGEE. CDR3 loop: CASSEGFGRGLDQPQHF. CDR3 DNA sequence: TGTGCCAGCAGCGAGGGGTTCGGAAGGGGATTGGATCAGCCCCAGCATTTT.

This clone has more than one count but fewer than ten. The chain combines TRBV29-1 with TRBJ1-1, with D possibly matching TRBD1 (5 bases). The CDR3 is 13 amino acids. Germline loops: CDR1 SQVTM, CDR2 ANQGSEA. V was shortened by 4 bases and J by 1 base, with 10 bases between the two germline ends. As DNA, the CDR3 is TGCAGCGTTGTTGGGGGTTCGAACACTGAAGCTTTCTTT. It yields the protein CSVVGGSNTEAFF.

This clone has just a few counts. The gene calls are TRBV7-2 and TRBJ1-1, with a weak D call TRBD1 (6 bases). Germline CDR1 is SGHTA and CDR2 is FQGNSA. Trimming left V 5 bases short and J 8 bases short, with 15 bases between. This CDR3 is 13 amino acids long. The CDR3 DNA sequence: TGTGCCAGCAGCCCTCGACAGGCCGCGGAAGCTTTCTTT. Protein sequence: CASSPRQAAEAFF.

This clone was picked up a small number of times. This chain connects TRBV7-2 to TRBJ1-2, with D perhaps TRBD1 (5 bases). V lost 3 bases and J lost 8, with 19 bases in between. This CDR3 has 15 residues. Germline V gene data show CDR1 as SGHTA and CDR2 as FQGNSA. The CDR3 DNA follows: TGTGCCAGCAGCTTGATTGAGGGGCTCGGGGCGGGCTACACCTTC. Its translation is CASSLIEGLGAGYTF.

The chain has TRBV19 and TRBJ2-3; 12 nucleotides line up with TRBD2. J gave up 5 bases and V 3 bases, and 3 bases lay outside the gene matches. The V gene's germline CDR1 is LNHDA and CDR2 SQIVND (reference sequence). The CDR3 runs to 15 residues. The CDR3 bases are TGTGCCAGTAGTATTGGGGGACTAGCGGGAGATACGCAGTATTTT. It codes for CASSIGGLAGDTQYF.

The chain uses TRBV19 and TRBJ2-1; D not certain. The CDR3 spans 13 residues. Trimming pared 3 bases from V and 6 bases from J, leaving 9 bases between. The germline V gene has CDR1 LNHDA and CDR2 SQIVND (reference sequence). DNA for the CDR3: TGTGCCAGTAGTATTGGGGTTGTCAATGAGCAGTTCTTC. This encodes CASSIGVVNEQFF.

The rearrangement joins TRBV5-1 to TRBJ1-3; no firm D call. From germline, CDR1 is SGHRS and CDR2 YFSETQ. The CDR3 has 14 residues. Trimming pared 1 base from V and 4 bases from J, leaving 9 bases between. CDR3 loop: CASSLYGRGNTIYF. The CDR3 nucleotides are TGCGCCAGCAGCTTGTACGGCAGGGGAAACACCATATATTTT.

The rearrangement uses TRBV2 and TRBJ2-5; D is ambiguous. Trimming shortened V by 8 bases and J by 1 base, and 11 bases separated the two germline ends. This CDR3 comprises 13 residues. The V gene's germline CDR1 is SNHLY and CDR2 FYNNEI. This CDR3 reads CASGPYTQETQYF. DNA for the CDR3: TGTGCCAGCGGACCGTATACCCAAGAGACCCAGTACTTC.

This clone has a handful of counts. This sample includes further DNA sequences coding for the same CDR3. The V and J genes are TRBV30 and TRBJ1-5, with 8 bases fitting TRBD1. Germline V gene sequence: CDR1 GTSNPN, CDR2 SVGIG (reference sequence). Germline trimming cut 2 bases from V and 4 bases from J; bases unmatched to any gene: 1. CDR3 length equals 13 residues. DNA of the CDR3: TGTGCCTGGAGTAGACAGGGGAATCAGCCCCAGCATTTT. Residues: CAWSRQGNQPQHF.

There are a few counts of this clone. This rearrangement joins TRBV6-5 to TRBJ1-1, with 7 bases lining up with TRBD1. The CDR3 extends over 14 amino acids. J gave up 0 bases and V 5 bases, and 3 bases lay outside the gene matches. Germline V gene sequence: CDR1 MNHEY, CDR2 SVGAGI. CDR3 bases: TGTGCCAGCAGTCTAGACAGGGTGAACACTGAAGCTTTCTTT. Translation gives CASSLDRVNTEAFF.

CDR3 in DNA: TGTGCCAGCTCCCAAGGACAGGGCAATGAGCAGTTCTTC. Amino acids: CASSQGQGNEQFF. The chain couples TRBV18 to TRBJ2-1; the match to TRBD1 covers 8 bases. The CDR3 extends over 13 amino acids. V lost 6 bases to trimming and J lost 6 bases; unmatched junction nucleotides: 4. Germline loops: CDR1 KGHSH, CDR2 LQKENI.

This clone occurred a few times. The rearrangement uses TRBV4-3 and TRBJ2-4; tentative D call: TRBD2 (6 bases). Trimming removed 1 base from V and 5 bases from J, with 12 bases in between. CDR1 and CDR2 (germline): LGHNA, YSLEER. CDR3 size: 15 residues. The CDR3 bases are TGCGCCAGCAGCCAAGGTGGGACGGGGGAAAACATTCAGTACTTC. This encodes CASSQGGTGENIQYF.

As DNA, the CDR3 is TGTGCCAGCAGCTTCAATCCAGGGAACTATGGCTACACCTTC. Translated: CASSFNPGNYGYTF. V gene TRBV7-8 combines with J gene TRBJ1-2; tentatively, D is TRBD1 (5 bases). The germline V gene has CDR1 SGHVS and CDR2 FQNEAQ. V was trimmed by 3 bases and J by 2 bases, leaving 10 bases between them. This CDR3 has 14 amino acids.

This clone was seen more than once but under ten times. The chain carries TRBV28 and TRBJ2-7; D is unresolved. CDR1 MDHEN and CDR2 SYDVKM come from the germline V gene. CDR3 length: 15 amino acids. V was shortened by 7 bases and J by 0 bases, with 16 bases between the two germline ends. CDR3 bases: TGTGCCAGCACCCCTTTAGGAGAGAGCTCCTACGAGCAGTACTTC. This codes for CASTPLGESSYEQYF.

This clone occurred a few times. J is TRBJ2-7 and V is TRBV29-1; 8 bases align to TRBD1. CDR3 length: 14 amino acids. The trim removed 8 bases at V and 4 bases at J, leaving 13 bases unmatched. Germline V CDR1 and CDR2: SQVTM, ANQGSEA. CDR3: CSILLTGGVYEQYF. The CDR3 DNA reads as TGCAGCATACTACTCACAGGGGGTGTTTACGAGCAGTACTTC.

This chain connects TRBV11-2 to TRBJ2-2; 7 bases map to TRBD1. The CDR3 is 15 residues long. The ends lost 5 bases at V and 8 bases at J; junction bases unmatched: 11. Germline CDR1 SGHAT, CDR2 FQNNGV. The CDR3 spells CASSELTGAAGELFF. CDR3 bases: TGTGCCAGCAGCGAGCTAACAGGGGCCGCGGGGGAGCTGTTTTTT.

V is TRBV7-9 and J is TRBJ2-5; weak D call: TRBD2 (10 bases). From germline, CDR1 is SEHNR and CDR2 FQNEAQ (reference sequence). V was pared by 4 bases and J by 6 bases, with 21 bases between. This CDR3 is 16 amino acids long. The CDR3 spells CASSYSGRDREKTQYF. DNA for the CDR3: TGTGCCAGCAGCTACAGCGGGAGGGACAGGGAAAAGACCCAGTACTTC.

The CDR3 DNA reads as TGCAGCGTGTACCGGGACCCGAGCTACAATGAGCAGTTCTTC. Translating it yields CSVYRDPSYNEQFF. V is TRBV29-1 and J is TRBJ2-1; D is possibly TRBD1 or TRBD2 (5 bases each). CDR3 length: 14 amino acids. Germline CDR1 is SQVTM and CDR2 is ANQGSEA. V gave up 6 bases and J gave up 3 bases, with 15 bases separating them.

There are a few counts of this clone. The chain links TRBV25-1 to TRBJ1-1; D remains ambiguous. This CDR3 comprises 14 residues. V was shortened by 8 bases and J by 0 bases, with 13 bases between the two germline ends. CDR1 and CDR2 from the germline V gene are MGHDK and SYGVNS. CDR3 nucleotide sequence: TGTGCCAGCGGCCGGGCGGGGATGAACACTGAAGCTTTCTTT. It codes for CASGRAGMNTEAFF.

The chain joins TRBV6-1 to TRBJ2-3; D might be TRBD1 or TRBD2, each matching 6 bases. This CDR3 has 14 residues. Germline lookup yields CDR1 MNHNS and CDR2 SASEGT. V was pared by 9 bases and J by 2 bases, with 15 bases between. CDR3 in amino acids: CASGGGTTTDTQYF. The CDR3, as DNA: TGTGCCAGTGGAGGGGGGACCACCACAGATACGCAGTATTTT.

The CDR3 bases are TGTGCCATCAGTGATAGCCAGGGTCGAAATGAAAAACTGTTTTTT. Amino acids: CAISDSQGRNEKLFF. The chain has TRBV10-3 and TRBJ1-4; D is perhaps TRBD1 (5 bases). This CDR3 has 15 residues. Trimming left V 3 bases short and J 5 bases short, with 13 bases between. CDR1 ENHRY and CDR2 SYGVKD come from the germline V gene.